The clone carrying this T cell receptor beta chain occurred a few times. Authors' processing steps: Amplified reference gene primers provided the basis for estimating nucleated cell counts. Using immunoSEQ multiplex PCR, the repertoire was profiled, and TCRdb retains in-frame clones only, with some absent. D and trimming come from the DNA, and the V and J calls and clone size come from that table. The data show around 190,000 clones, with roughly 90% seen just once and roughly 20% held by the top ten. CDR3 length: 12 residues. Germline V gene lookup returns CDR1 SGHRS and CDR2 YFSETQ. V lost 7 bases and J lost 9; bases outside the gene matches: 7. The source of the sample is a study of blood T cell repertoires in COVID-19. The wider study: The United States, Italy and Spain were the sources of the acute and convalescent COVID-19 samples.

The sequence was obtained from a man in his sixties or seventies with active or convalescent COVID-19. Source material: peripheral blood. This sequence joins TRBV5-1 and TRBJ1-2; TRBD1 matches 9 bases. The CDR3 spells CASWTGVGSYTF. CDR3 nucleotide sequence: TGCGCCAGCTGGACAGGGGTTGGTAGCTACACCTTC.